These T cell receptor beta chains were read from a single sample in a study of blood T cell repertoires in COVID-19. Sequencing was performed with immunoSEQ multiplex PCR; in TCRdb, only in-frame clones are kept and a portion is missing. The table includes about 200,000 clones, around nine tenths detected once. The sequencing sample was made of peripheral blood. Every receptor here comes from a man between 18 and 29 years old with active or convalescent COVID-19. The CDR3 runs from the conserved cysteine through the conserved F or W. D genes are given only for firm matches. Clone size is stated in some rows and not others, as once, few, many or a class when expanded.

CDR3 length: 16
clone size: -
J gene: TRBJ2-5
V gene: TRBV4-2
D gene: TRBD2
CDR3 protein: CASRRLAGGQGETQYF
CDR3 DNA: TGTGCCAGCAGGCGACTAGCGGGGGGGCAGGGGGAGACCCAGTACTTC

CDR3 length: 13
clone size: -
J gene: TRBJ2-7
V gene: TRBV11-2
D gene: -
CDR3 protein: CASSLDLTGEQYF
CDR3 DNA: TGTGCCAGCAGCTTAGATCTCACCGGCGAGCAGTACTTC

CDR3 length: 16
clone size: -
J gene: TRBJ1-6
V gene: TRBV11-2
D gene: -
CDR3 protein: CASSLGFGLGNSPLHF
CDR3 DNA: TGTGCCAGCAGCTTAGGTTTTGGACTTGGTAATTCACCCCTCCACTTT

CDR3 length: 14
clone size: -
J gene: TRBJ2-3
V gene: TRBV19
D gene: -
CDR3 protein: CASSTGGPPDTQYF
CDR3 DNA: TGTGCCAGTAGTACGGGGGGCCCACCAGATACGCAGTATTTT

CDR3 length: 14
clone size: -
J gene: TRBJ1-1
V gene: TRBV4-1
D gene: TRBD1
CDR3 protein: CASSQDQGAAEAFF
CDR3 DNA: TGCGCCAGCAGCCAAGATCAGGGGGCGGCTGAAGCTTTCTTT

CDR3 length: 12
clone size: -
J gene: TRBJ1-1
V gene: TRBV6-2/TRBV6-3
D gene: -
CDR3 protein: CASSRGGTEAFF
CDR3 DNA: TGTGCCAGCAGTCGAGGGGGCACTGAAGCTTTCTTT

CDR3 length: 15
clone size: once
J gene: TRBJ1-5
V gene: TRBV7-2
D gene: TRBD1
CDR3 protein: CASSPQTGSNQPQHF
CDR3 DNA: TGTGCCAGCAGCCCTCAGACAGGGAGCAATCAGCCCCAGCATTTT

CDR3 length: 13
clone size: -
J gene: TRBJ1-2
V gene: TRBV7-9
D gene: TRBD1
CDR3 protein: CASSGDRVRGYTF
CDR3 DNA: TGTGCCAGCAGCGGGGACAGGGTGAGGGGCTACACCTTC

CDR3 length: 16
clone size: -
J gene: TRBJ2-7
V gene: TRBV4-2
D gene: TRBD1
CDR3 protein: CASSHGIGTGAYEQYF
CDR3 DNA: TGTGCCAGCAGCCATGGTATTGGGACAGGGGCCTACGAGCAGTACTTC

CDR3 length: 14
clone size: -
J gene: TRBJ1-1
V gene: TRBV5-1
D gene: -
CDR3 protein: CASSFGAGDTEAFF
CDR3 DNA: TGCGCCAGCAGCTTCGGGGCGGGGGACACTGAAGCTTTCTTT

CDR3 length: 16
clone size: -
J gene: TRBJ2-6
V gene: TRBV5-1
D gene: -
CDR3 protein: CASSLDGGSGANVLTF
CDR3 DNA: TGCGCCAGCAGCTTGGATGGGGGCTCCGGGGCCAACGTCCTGACTTTC

CDR3 length: 16
clone size: -
J gene: TRBJ2-1
V gene: TRBV7-9
D gene: TRBD2
CDR3 protein: CASSVDTSGGAVEQFF
CDR3 DNA: TGTGCCAGCAGCGTTGATACTAGCGGGGGGGCAGTAGAGCAGTTCTTC

CDR3 length: 15
clone size: -
J gene: TRBJ2-7
V gene: TRBV6-1
D gene: TRBD1
CDR3 protein: CASSERGDRVNEQYF
CDR3 DNA: TGTGCCAGCAGTGAACGAGGGGACAGGGTCAACGAGCAGTACTTC

CDR3 length: 16
clone size: -
J gene: TRBJ1-4
V gene: TRBV19
D gene: TRBD1
CDR3 protein: CASSGTQGSGNAKLFF
CDR3 DNA: TGTGCCAGTAGTGGAACACAGGGGAGCGGTAATGCAAAACTGTTTTTT

CDR3 length: 14
clone size: -
J gene: TRBJ1-2
V gene: TRBV16
D gene: -
CDR3 protein: CASSQSRGSYGYTF
CDR3 DNA: TGTGCCAGCAGCCAATCCCGGGGAAGCTATGGCTACACCTTC

CDR3 length: 14
clone size: -
J gene: TRBJ1-2
V gene: TRBV5-1
D gene: -
CDR3 protein: CASSLEGREGGYTF
CDR3 DNA: TGCGCCAGCAGCTTGGAAGGCAGGGAGGGAGGCTACACCTTC

CDR3 length: 17
clone size: -
J gene: TRBJ2-2
V gene: TRBV7-3
D gene: TRBD2
CDR3 protein: CASSFTSSGRVGGELFF
CDR3 DNA: TGTGCCAGCAGCTTCACTTCTAGCGGGAGAGTAGGCGGGGAGCTGTTTTTT

CDR3 length: 15
clone size: -
J gene: TRBJ2-5
V gene: TRBV7-2
D gene: -
CDR3 protein: CASSWVREDQETQYF
CDR3 DNA: TGTGCCAGCAGCTGGGTGAGGGAAGACCAAGAGACCCAGTACTTC

CDR3 length: 15
clone size: -
J gene: TRBJ2-7
V gene: TRBV10-1
D gene: TRBD1
CDR3 protein: CASSDLRGQSYEQYF
CDR3 DNA: TGCGCCAGCAGTGATCTCAGGGGGCAATCCTACGAGCAGTACTTC

CDR3 length: 15
clone size: -
J gene: TRBJ2-3
V gene: TRBV5-1
D gene: TRBD1
CDR3 protein: CASSLVQGDTDTQYF
CDR3 DNA: TGCGCCAGCAGCTTGGTGCAGGGGGACACAGATACGCAGTATTTT

CDR3 length: 14
clone size: -
J gene: TRBJ2-1
V gene: TRBV6-5
D gene: -
CDR3 protein: CASSLRQAYNEQFF
CDR3 DNA: TGTGCCAGCAGTTTAAGACAGGCCTACAATGAGCAGTTCTTC

CDR3 length: 16
clone size: -
J gene: TRBJ2-3
V gene: TRBV5-1
D gene: -
CDR3 protein: CASSPGTFRSTDTQYF
CDR3 DNA: TGCGCCAGCAGCCCAGGGACATTCCGGAGCACAGATACGCAGTATTTT

CDR3 length: 14
clone size: -
J gene: TRBJ1-6
V gene: TRBV4-1
D gene: -
CDR3 protein: CASSVLGRGSPLHF
CDR3 DNA: TGCGCCAGCAGCGTTCTGGGCCGCGGGTCACCCCTCCACTTT

CDR3 length: 14
clone size: -
J gene: TRBJ2-2
V gene: TRBV28
D gene: -
CDR3 protein: CASSKTGYTGELFF
CDR3 DNA: TGTGCCAGCAGTAAAACAGGGTACACCGGGGAGCTGTTTTTT

CDR3 length: 17
clone size: -
J gene: TRBJ2-1
V gene: TRBV30
D gene: TRBD2
CDR3 protein: CAWSLLSGRGSYNEQFF
CDR3 DNA: TGTGCCTGGAGTTTGCTCAGCGGGAGGGGCTCCTACAATGAGCAGTTCTTC

CDR3 length: 16
clone size: few
J gene: TRBJ2-7
V gene: TRBV7-9
D gene: TRBD1
CDR3 protein: CASSPGHGQGSYEQYF
CDR3 DNA: TGTGCCAGCAGCCCCGGCCACGGACAGGGATCCTACGAGCAGTACTTC

CDR3 length: 15
clone size: -
J gene: TRBJ1-1
V gene: TRBV12-5
D gene: -
CDR3 protein: CASGSTETLPVEAFF
CDR3 DNA: TGTGCTAGTGGTTCGACAGAAACTTTACCTGTTGAAGCTTTCTTT

CDR3 length: 14
clone size: -
J gene: TRBJ2-7
V gene: TRBV6-5
D gene: TRBD2
CDR3 protein: CASSQGLAYYEQYF
CDR3 DNA: TGTGCCAGCAGCCAAGGACTAGCTTACTACGAGCAGTACTTC

CDR3 length: 14
clone size: -
J gene: TRBJ2-5
V gene: TRBV5-4
D gene: -
CDR3 protein: CASSPPDRKETQYF
CDR3 DNA: TGTGCCAGCAGCCCGCCCGACAGGAAAGAGACCCAGTACTTC

CDR3 length: 16
clone size: -
J gene: TRBJ1-1
V gene: TRBV3-1/TRBV3-2
D gene: -
CDR3 protein: CASSQDSRGGNTEAFF
CDR3 DNA: TGTGCCAGCAGCCAAGATAGTAGGGGGGGGAACACTGAAGCTTTCTTT

CDR3 length: 14
clone size: -
J gene: TRBJ1-1
V gene: TRBV6-5
D gene: TRBD1
CDR3 protein: CASSLTGGAPEAFF
CDR3 DNA: TGTGCCAGCAGCCTGACAGGGGGCGCCCCTGAAGCTTTCTTT

CDR3 length: 13
clone size: few
J gene: TRBJ1-2
V gene: TRBV6-5
D gene: -
CDR3 protein: CASSPGVPRGYTF
CDR3 DNA: TGTGCCAGCAGCCCCGGTGTCCCGAGGGGCTACACCTTC

CDR3 length: 13
clone size: -
J gene: TRBJ2-7
V gene: TRBV5-1
D gene: TRBD1
CDR3 protein: CASRWDRGNEQYF
CDR3 DNA: TGCGCCAGCAGATGGGACAGGGGAAACGAGCAGTACTTC

CDR3 length: 14
clone size: -
J gene: TRBJ1-4
V gene: TRBV15
D gene: -
CDR3 protein: CATSRGRGGEKLFF
CDR3 DNA: TGTGCCACCAGCAGAGGAAGAGGAGGCGAAAAACTGTTTTTT

CDR3 length: 12
clone size: -
J gene: TRBJ2-7
V gene: TRBV19
D gene: TRBD1
CDR3 protein: CASRDRGYEQYF
CDR3 DNA: TGTGCCAGTAGGGACAGGGGTTACGAGCAGTACTTC

CDR3 length: 13
clone size: -
J gene: TRBJ1-1
V gene: TRBV6-4
D gene: -
CDR3 protein: CASSANSNTEAFF
CDR3 DNA: TGTGCCAGCAGTGCCAACTCTAACACTGAAGCTTTCTTT

CDR3 length: 14
clone size: -
J gene: TRBJ1-6
V gene: TRBV28
D gene: -
CDR3 protein: CAGMGGYGNSPLHF
CDR3 DNA: TGTGCCGGAATGGGGGGATATGGTAATTCACCCCTCCACTTT

CDR3 length: 14
clone size: -
J gene: TRBJ1-4
V gene: TRBV5-1
D gene: TRBD1
CDR3 protein: CASRTGTGMEKLFF
CDR3 DNA: TGCGCCAGCAGGACCGGGACAGGGATGGAAAAACTGTTTTTT

CDR3 length: 15
clone size: -
J gene: TRBJ1-1
V gene: TRBV5-6
D gene: -
CDR3 protein: CASSLAPSRYTEAFF
CDR3 DNA: TGTGCCAGCAGCTTGGCTCCGTCGAGGTACACTGAAGCTTTCTTT

CDR3 length: 12
clone size: -
J gene: TRBJ1-3
V gene: TRBV12-3/TRBV12-4
D gene: -
CDR3 protein: CASRYIRNTIYF
CDR3 DNA: TGTGCCAGCAGATACATCCGAAACACCATATATTTT

CDR3 length: 12
clone size: -
J gene: TRBJ2-1
V gene: TRBV5-1
D gene: -
CDR3 protein: CASSFWGDEQFF
CDR3 DNA: TGCGCCAGCAGCTTCTGGGGCGATGAGCAGTTCTTC

CDR3 length: 16
clone size: -
J gene: TRBJ2-2
V gene: TRBV25-1
D gene: -
CDR3 protein: CASSDAGRGETGELFF
CDR3 DNA: TGTGCCAGCAGTGATGCTGGGAGGGGGGAGACCGGGGAGCTGTTTTTT

CDR3 length: 15
clone size: -
J gene: TRBJ1-5
V gene: TRBV6-5
D gene: TRBD1
CDR3 protein: CASSSGGNSNQPQHF
CDR3 DNA: TGTGCCAGCAGTTCAGGGGGGAATAGCAATCAGCCCCAGCATTTT

CDR3 length: 15
clone size: -
J gene: TRBJ1-1
V gene: TRBV18
D gene: -
CDR3 protein: CASSPRGDMNTEAFF
CDR3 DNA: TGTGCCAGCTCACCGCGGGGAGATATGAACACTGAAGCTTTCTTT

CDR3 length: 15
clone size: -
J gene: TRBJ2-2
V gene: TRBV4-1
D gene: TRBD1
CDR3 protein: CASSQGTGDTGELFF
CDR3 DNA: TGCGCCAGCAGCCAGGGGACAGGGGACACCGGGGAGCTGTTTTTT

CDR3 length: 15
clone size: -
J gene: TRBJ1-1
V gene: TRBV18
D gene: TRBD1
CDR3 protein: CASSPPGDRVGRAFF
CDR3 DNA: TGTGCCAGCTCACCACCGGGGGACAGGGTGGGTAGAGCTTTCTTT

CDR3 length: 15
clone size: -
J gene: TRBJ1-2
V gene: TRBV9
D gene: -
CDR3 protein: CASSVDAGLDYGYTF
CDR3 DNA: TGTGCCAGCAGCGTAGATGCAGGTTTAGACTATGGCTACACCTTC

CDR3 length: 18
clone size: -
J gene: TRBJ2-3
V gene: TRBV7-9
D gene: TRBD2
CDR3 protein: CASSFSSLVAGGTDTQYF
CDR3 DNA: TGTGCCAGCAGCTTCTCCTCCCTCGTGGCGGGGGGCACAGATACGCAGTATTTT

CDR3 length: 12
clone size: -
J gene: TRBJ1-2
V gene: TRBV5-8
D gene: -
CDR3 protein: CASSANRVGYTF
CDR3 DNA: TGTGCCAGCAGCGCCAACAGGGTTGGCTACACCTTC

CDR3 length: 16
clone size: few
J gene: TRBJ1-1
V gene: TRBV7-9
D gene: -
CDR3 protein: CASSRLGGGKNTEAFF
CDR3 DNA: TGTGCCAGCAGCCGACTCGGTGGGGGGAAGAACACTGAAGCTTTCTTT

CDR3 length: 15
clone size: -
J gene: TRBJ1-2
V gene: TRBV7-2
D gene: -
CDR3 protein: CASSSGQAILYGYTF
CDR3 DNA: TGTGCCAGCAGCTCTGGACAAGCGATCCTCTATGGCTACACCTTC

CDR3 length: 13
clone size: -
J gene: TRBJ2-5
V gene: TRBV2
D gene: -
CDR3 protein: CASSEEAKETQYF
CDR3 DNA: TGTGCCAGCTCTGAGGAGGCTAAGGAGACCCAGTACTTC

CDR3 length: 16
clone size: -
J gene: TRBJ2-1
V gene: TRBV30
D gene: TRBD2
CDR3 protein: CAWKSREGRSYNEQFF
CDR3 DNA: TGTGCCTGGAAAAGCCGGGAGGGCCGATCGTACAATGAGCAGTTCTTC

CDR3 length: 14
clone size: -
J gene: TRBJ1-1
V gene: TRBV29-1
D gene: TRBD1
CDR3 protein: CSVQTGTVRTEAFF
CDR3 DNA: TGCAGCGTCCAAACCGGGACAGTTAGGACTGAAGCTTTCTTT

CDR3 length: 14
clone size: -
J gene: TRBJ1-6
V gene: TRBV5-1
D gene: TRBD1
CDR3 protein: CASSEEGQKSPLHF
CDR3 DNA: TGCGCCAGCAGTGAGGAGGGACAGAAATCACCCCTCCACTTT

CDR3 length: 17
clone size: -
J gene: TRBJ2-3
V gene: TRBV5-5
D gene: TRBD1
CDR3 protein: CASSKAPGQGAADTQYF
CDR3 DNA: TGTGCCAGCAGCAAGGCCCCGGGACAGGGGGCGGCAGATACGCAGTATTTT

CDR3 length: 14
clone size: once
J gene: TRBJ1-1
V gene: TRBV7-8
D gene: -
CDR3 protein: CASSSEPGDTEAFF
CDR3 DNA: TGTGCCAGCAGCTCAGAACCAGGGGACACTGAAGCTTTCTTT